What follows are 27 T cell receptor beta chains derived from one specimen sequenced in a study of blood T cell repertoires in COVID-19. Clones were sequenced by immunoSEQ multiplex PCR, and TCRdb holds only the in-frame ones, with some missing. In the table there are a few hundred thousand clones, almost 90% of which are singletons. Material: peripheral blood. These receptors all stem from a woman aged 60-70 years with COVID-19, enrolled during active disease.

The rearrangement joins TRBV18 to TRBJ1-6; a weak D match, TRBD1 (6 bases). CDR1 and CDR2 from the germline V gene are KGHSH and LQKENI. The CDR3 consists of 16 residues. Trimming cost V 3 bases and J 5 bases, with 14 bases left between them. This chain's CDR3 is CASSPRTARHNSPLHF. CDR3 nucleotide sequence: TGTGCCAGCTCACCTCGGACAGCTCGCCATAATTCACCCCTCCACTTT.

To note about this clone: The junction departs from the called germline gene at one end, perhaps through a read error. The chain carries TRBV7-7 and TRBJ2-5; TRBD2 matches 10 bases. The CDR3 is 17 amino acids. Germline V CDR1 and CDR2: SSHAT, FNYEAQ (reference sequence). The CDR3 coding sequence is TGTGCTAGCAGCTTAGCGCATAGCGGGGGGCGACAAGAGACCCAGTACTTC. The encoded protein is CASSLAHSGGRQETQYF.

The chain combines TRBV6-1 with TRBJ1-6, with 7 bases lining up with TRBD1. V trimming: 3 bases; J trimming: 0 bases; junction bases outside the gene matches: 2. The germline gives CDR1 MNHNS, CDR2 SASEGT. The CDR3 contains 16 residues. CDR3 nucleotide sequence: TGTGCCAGCAGTGAGGGGACAGCCTCCTATAATTCACCCCTCCACTTT. It translates to CASSEGTASYNSPLHF.

The chain employs TRBV27 and TRBJ1-6, with a tentative D call TRBD1 (5 bases). V dropped 5 bases and J dropped 10 bases, with 27 bases sitting between them. The CDR3 runs to 18 residues. Germline loops: CDR1 MNHEY, CDR2 SMNVEV (reference sequence). The CDR3 nucleotides read TGTGCCAGCAGTCCACTGGACAATCGTCCGTTTCAATACTCACCCCTCCACTTT. It codes for CASSPLDNRPFQYSPLHF.

The gene calls are TRBV7-9 and TRBJ1-4; 8 bases agree with TRBD1. V was clipped by 3 bases and J by 5 bases; unmatched bases: 5. The CDR3 is 15 amino acids. CDR1 SEHNR and CDR2 FQNEAQ come from the germline V gene (reference sequence). For the CDR3, the DNA is TGTGCCAGCAGCTTCCCGACAGGGGAAAATGAAAAACTGTTTTTT. Translating gives CASSFPTGENEKLFF.

The chain joins TRBV2 to TRBJ1-4; D is undetermined. V was clipped by 6 bases and J by 8 bases, with 16 bases between them. The CDR3 runs to 14 residues. Germline V gives CDR1 SNHLY, CDR2 FYNNEI. For the CDR3, the DNA is TGTGCCAGCAGAGGGTACCCGGGGAGCGAAAAACTGTTTTTT. It encodes CASRGYPGSEKLFF. Drawing the rest from reference TRBV2 and TRBJ1-4, the complete variable domain is EPEVTQTPSHQVTQMGQEVILRCVPISNHLYFYWYRQILGQKVEFLVSFYNNEISEKSEIFDDQFSVERPDGSNFTLKIRSTKLEDSAMYFCASRGYPGSEKLFFGSGTQLSVL.

With regard to this clone: In the same sample, other DNA sequences code for this CDR3. V gene TRBV12-3 or TRBV12-4 combines with J gene TRBJ2-5; D ambiguous. The CDR3 runs to 11 residues. V was pared by 3 bases and J by 4 bases, with 3 bases between. The CDR3, as DNA: TGTGCCAGCAGTTTCGGAGAGACCCAGTACTTC. Translation gives CASSFGETQYF.

The chain combines TRBV6-6 with TRBJ1-1, with TRBD1 as a possible D gene (5 bases). Germline V gene data show CDR1 as MNHNY and CDR2 as SVGAGI (reference sequence). With 4 bases removed from V and 5 bases from J, the gap between germline ends came to 11 bases. The CDR3 covers 13 residues. This CDR3 reads CASSSQGWTEAFF. CDR3 bases: TGTGCCAGCAGTTCTCAGGGTTGGACTGAAGCTTTCTTT.

The chain links TRBV6-5 to TRBJ2-1; tentatively, D is TRBD2 (5 bases). The length of the CDR3 is 14 residues. Trimming removed 2 bases from V and 4 bases from J, with 9 bases in between. Germline CDR1 is MNHEY and CDR2 is SVGAGI. The CDR3 spells CASSYGELYNEQFF. CDR3 DNA sequence: TGTGCCAGCAGTTACGGGGAGCTTTACAATGAGCAGTTCTTC.

In nucleotides, the CDR3 is TGTGCCAGCAGCGTAGGTCTTAGCGGGGGAGGCACAGATACGCAGTATTTT. Its protein is CASSVGLSGGGTDTQYF. The rearrangement joins TRBV9 to TRBJ2-3, with 9 bases identical to TRBD2. The length of the CDR3 is 17 residues. Germline V gives CDR1 SGDLS, CDR2 YYNGEE. Trimming at V came to 0 bases and at J to 1 base, leaving 6 bases not matched to a gene.

The chain couples TRBV20-1 to TRBJ2-1; 11 bases align to TRBD2. This CDR3 comprises 14 residues. Trimming took 3 bases from V and 6 from J; bases not matched to a gene: 4. CDR1 is DFQATT, CDR2 SNEGSKA, per germline (reference sequence). CDR3 region: CSASETSGVNEQFF. The CDR3, as DNA: TGCAGTGCTAGTGAGACTAGCGGGGTCAATGAGCAGTTCTTC.

The V gene is TRBV5-6, the J gene TRBJ1-1, with D unclear. The germline CDR1 and CDR2 sequences are SGHDT and YYEEEE. V dropped 2 bases and J dropped 1 base, with 6 bases sitting between them. This CDR3 has 13 residues. The CDR3 DNA reads as TGTGCCAGCAGCTTTACCAGGAACACTGAAGCTTTCTTT. Its translation is CASSFTRNTEAFF. The full variable domain, completed using reference TRBV5-6 and TRBJ1-1, is DAGVTQSPTHLIKTRGQQVTLRCSPKSGHDTVSWYQQALGQGPQFIFQYYEEEERQRGNFPDRFSGHQFPNYSSELNVNALLLGDSALYLCASSFTRNTEAFFGQGTRLTVV.

J is TRBJ1-1 and V is TRBV23-1, with D perhaps matching TRBD1 (5 bases). TRBV23-1 is reported as an ORF; its role is uncertain. Trimming took 4 bases from V and 1 from J, leaving 10 bases between them. The CDR3 runs 14 residues. The CDR3 here is CASSRTRGNTEAFF. DNA of the CDR3: TGCGCCAGCAGTCGGACTAGGGGGAACACTGAAGCTTTCTTT.

V usage is TRBV4-3 and J usage is TRBJ2-2, with D possibly TRBD2 on 6 matching bases. V was shortened by 0 bases and J by 3 bases, with 8 bases between the two germline ends. CDR1 and CDR2 (germline): LGHNA, YSLEER. CDR3 size: 15 residues. This chain's CDR3 is CASSQEAGYTGELFF. The CDR3 DNA is TGCGCCAGCAGCCAAGAGGCGGGGTACACCGGGGAGCTGTTTTTT.

This chain connects TRBV4-2 to TRBJ2-3, with 8 bases fitting TRBD2. J lost 4 bases, V lost 1 base, and 4 bases had no gene match. CDR1 is LGHNA and CDR2 is YNFKEQ in the germline V gene. The CDR3 sequence is 15 residues long. The DNA for the CDR3 is TGTGCCAGCAGCCAAGCGGGGGGGCTTGCAGATACGCAGTATTTT. It is translated as CASSQAGGLADTQYF.

The chain employs TRBV21-1 and TRBJ1-1. TRBV21-1 is a pseudogene locus. The CDR3 has 14 residues. The chain's CDR3 is CASSKNPLNTEAFF. CDR3 sequence (DNA): TGTGCCAGCAGCAAAAATCCTCTAAACACTGAAGCTTTCTTT.

The chain uses TRBV27 and TRBJ2-7; D not resolved. Germline V gene data show CDR1 as MNHEY and CDR2 as SMNVEV (reference sequence). The CDR3 sequence is 14 residues long. The ends were cut back, 5 bases at V and 3 bases at J, with 14 bases in the middle. The CDR3 sequence: CASSHQYPHYEQYF. DNA of the CDR3: TGTGCCAGCAGTCATCAGTACCCTCACTACGAGCAGTACTTC.

The chain links TRBV4-2 to TRBJ2-3, with TRBD2 matching over 13 bases. The CDR3 runs 16 residues. The germline V gene encodes CDR1 LGHNA and CDR2 YNFKEQ. The J segment lost 6 bases and the V segment lost 4 bases, leaving 7 bases of the junction unmatched. CDR3 sequence reads: CASSPRLAGGLDTQYF. CDR3 in DNA: TGTGCCAGCAGCCCCAGACTAGCGGGGGGTCTGGATACGCAGTATTTT.

This chain uses TRBV27 with TRBJ2-7; 7 nucleotides align to TRBD2. Germline-derived CDR1 and CDR2 are MNHEY and SMNVEV (reference sequence). The V segment lost 6 bases and the J segment 2 bases; nucleotides outside the gene matches: 7. The CDR3 extends over 14 amino acids. The CDR3 bases are TGTGCCAGCAGCTACGAGCGGGGAGCCTACGAGCAGTACTTC. Its protein is CASSYERGAYEQYF.

V is TRBV7-2 and J is TRBJ1-1; D may be TRBD1 (5 bases). The V and J ends lost 0 bases and 1 base respectively, with 15 bases between them. The length of the CDR3 is 17 residues. Germline-derived CDR1 and CDR2 are SGHTA and FQGNSA. CDR3: CASSLASPTVSNTEAFF. The CDR3 DNA is TGTGCCAGCAGCTTAGCGTCTCCGACAGTATCGAACACTGAAGCTTTCTTT.

The chain has TRBV19 and TRBJ1-2; 8 positions agree with TRBD1. Unmatched junction bases numbered 7, after V lost 3 bases and J lost 4 bases. The CDR3 spans 15 residues. Germline CDR1 LNHDA, CDR2 SQIVND (reference sequence). This CDR3 reads CASSITGTGPYGYTF. The CDR3 bases are TGTGCCAGTAGTATCACCGGGACAGGTCCCTATGGCTACACCTTC.

This chain connects TRBV27 to TRBJ2-7; TRBD1 is a possible D gene (6 bases). CDR1 and CDR2 (germline): MNHEY, SMNVEV (reference sequence). The CDR3 runs 12 residues. The V end was cut by 5 bases, the J end by 5 bases, with 10 bases between. The CDR3 DNA is TGTGCCAGCAGTAGGGACACCAACGAGCAGTACTTC. Its translation: CASSRDTNEQYF.

The chain employs TRBV27 and TRBJ1-2; weak D call: TRBD1 (6 bases). The germline V gene encodes CDR1 MNHEY and CDR2 SMNVEV (reference sequence). The CDR3 has 13 amino acids. V was trimmed by 5 bases and J by 4 bases, leaving 11 bases between them. This CDR3 reads CASSLTGAYGYTF. Written as DNA, the CDR3 is TGTGCCAGCAGTCTGACAGGAGCCTATGGCTACACCTTC.

The rearrangement links TRBV4-1 to TRBJ1-2; maybe TRBD1 (5 bases). The length of the CDR3 is 15 residues. Looked up from germline, CDR1 is MGHRA and CDR2 is YSYEKL. With 0 bases removed from V and 3 bases from J, the gap between germline ends came to 11 bases. CDR3 bases: TGCGCCAGCAGCCAAGAGGGGCAGGGCCACTATGGCTACACCTTC. Its translation: CASSQEGQGHYGYTF.

This chain connects TRBV9 to TRBJ2-1; 8 nucleotides line up with TRBD2. With 3 bases clipped from V and 10 bases from J, the junction kept 12 bases outside the gene matches. The CDR3 is 15 residues long. Germline-derived CDR1 and CDR2 are SGDLS and YYNGEE. The CDR3 sequence is CASSESGGPSMEQFF. The CDR3 DNA is TGTGCCAGCAGCGAGAGCGGGGGACCCAGTATGGAGCAGTTCTTC. Based on the CDR3 plus reference TRBV9 and TRBJ2-1, the full variable domain is DSGVTQTPKHLITATGQRVTLRCSPRSGDLSVYWYQQSLDQGLQFLIQYYNGEERAKGNILERFSAQQFPDLHSELNLSSLELGDSALYFCASSESGGPSMEQFFGPGTRLTVL.

This chain links TRBV2 with TRBJ2-7, with 9 bases lining up with TRBD2. The CDR3 has 14 amino acids. Losses at the gene ends were 5 bases for V and 3 bases for J; bases not matched to a gene: 5. Looked up from germline, CDR1 is SNHLY and CDR2 is FYNNEI. CDR3 in amino acids: CASSNRLAVYEQYF. CDR3 DNA sequence: TGTGCCAGCAGTAACCGACTAGCGGTCTACGAGCAGTACTTC.

The DNA of the CDR3 is TGCAGCGTTGAAGATACAGGGGGTGCCACCGGGGAGCTGTTTTTT. Its protein product is CSVEDTGGATGELFF. This rearrangement joins TRBV29-1 to TRBJ2-2; 8 bases align to TRBD1. This CDR3 contains 15 residues. V trimming: 0 bases; J trimming: 4 bases; junction bases outside the gene matches: 4. Germline values: CDR1 SQVTM, CDR2 ANQGSEA.